This TCR beta chain was documented in a study of shared clonotypes between healthy human individuals. Whole-study results and caveats: Collection of samples was limited to blood; tissue repertoires likely differ.

CD45RO-negative CD8 cells positively selected for CCR7 made up the naive population, which excluded terminally differentiated effector memory CD45RA+ cells. The donors were all Caucasian adults (living in Nashville, Tennessee). V trimming: 4 bases; J trimming: 6 bases; junction bases outside the gene matches: 6. Germline loops: CDR1 SGDLS, CDR2 YYNGEE. The CDR3 runs to 15 residues. The assay was immunoSEQ multiplex PCR, and TCRdb's table has in-frame clones only and misses some. The sample records about 590,000 clones, 95% to 96% being singletons. Concerning this clone: Its antigen remains unknown.

The sequence was obtained from a woman in her 30s in good health. The rearrangement uses TRBV9 and TRBJ2-1; 11 bases align to TRBD2. Sequencing was performed on naive CD8+ T cells sorted from blood. The CDR3: CASSQGTSGLNEQFF. The CDR3, as DNA: TGTGCCAGCAGCCAAGGGACTAGCGGACTCAATGAGCAGTTCTTC.